The 11 T cell receptor beta chains below all came from one sample that was sequenced in a study of blood T cells in healthy people across ages. The second PCR ran 7 to 11 cycles with a sample-barcoded 5' primer and J-beta primers. TCRdb re-derived calls from the 5' RACE reads in MiXCR, one entry per CDR3 protein. The sample yields more than 1.4 million distinct CDR3 sequences, 35% to 45% seen once. Sequenced sample: blood. These receptors all come from a woman aged 18 to 35 in good health.

Concerning this clonotype: Compared with germline, one end of the junction differs, possibly owing to a read error. The V call is TRBV7-6, the J call TRBJ2-7; TRBD2 might be the D (5 bases). The germline V gene encodes CDR1 SGHVS and CDR2 FNYEAQ. This CDR3 has 14 residues. CDR3 protein: CASGLDGVSYEQYF. The CDR3 bases are TGCGCCAGCGGCTTAGACGGAGTCTCCTACGAGCAGTACTTC.

This clonotype was observed a handful of times. The chain has TRBV20-1 and TRBJ2-1, with D uncertain. This CDR3 has 14 residues. In germline, CDR1 is DFQATT, CDR2 SNEGSKA (reference sequence). With 5 bases removed from V and 0 bases from J, the gap between germline ends came to 11 bases. The CDR3 reads CSAVRYSSYNEQFF. The CDR3 DNA sequence: TGCAGTGCTGTCCGATACAGCTCCTACAATGAGCAGTTCTTC.

This clonotype has just a few counts. The J gene is TRBJ2-4, the V gene TRBV20-1; 12 nucleotides line up with TRBD2. Gene TRBJ2-5 matches the end of the DNA better, so the J call may be wrong. Germline V gene sequence: CDR1 DFQATT, CDR2 SNEGSKA (reference sequence). The CDR3 contains 15 residues. CDR3 residues: CSASLAGGRGETQYF. The CDR3 DNA reads TGCAGTGCTAGCCTAGCGGGAGGGCGAGGGGAGACCCAGTACTTC.

The table lists this clonotype with a few counts. The chain couples TRBV10-3 to TRBJ2-7; 10 bases line up with TRBD2. V lost 7 bases, J lost 5 bases, and 11 bases stayed unmatched. CDR1 and CDR2 (germline): ENHRY, SYGVKD. The CDR3 is 15 residues long. CDR3 bases: TGTGCCATCATGCGGAGCGGGAGGGAGATCGACGAGCAGTACTTC. This codes for CAIMRSGREIDEQYF.

The chain joins TRBV12-3 or TRBV12-4 to TRBJ2-4; TRBD1 matches at 10 bases. V shed 5 bases and J 7 bases; nucleotides not matched to a gene: 5. The CDR3 has 14 amino acids. The CDR3 is CASSPTGGWNIQYF. DNA for the CDR3: TGTGCCAGCAGTCCGACAGGGGGCTGGAACATTCAGTACTTC.

This chain connects TRBV4-1 to TRBJ2-1; D unclear. This CDR3 comprises 14 residues. V lost 1 base to trimming and J lost 3 bases, with 7 bases between them. The V gene's germline CDR1 is MGHRA and CDR2 YSYEKL. The CDR3 loop reads CASSQAFNYNEQFF. The CDR3 DNA is TGCGCCAGCAGCCAAGCCTTTAACTACAATGAGCAGTTCTTC.

The genes are TRBV20-1 and TRBJ2-3; 8 bases fit TRBD2. The ends lost 7 bases at V and 0 bases at J; junction bases unmatched: 9. Per germline, CDR1 DFQATT and CDR2 SNEGSKA (reference sequence). This CDR3 region has 15 residues. The DNA of the CDR3 is TGCAGTGGGATTCAGCGGGGGACTAGCACAGATACGCAGTATTTT. Protein sequence: CSGIQRGTSTDTQYF.

This clonotype was counted between two and nine times. This sequence joins TRBV7-2 and TRBJ1-3; no definite D call. Germline-derived CDR1 and CDR2 are SGHTA and FQGNSA. The CDR3 extends over 12 amino acids. With 7 bases removed from V and 4 bases from J, the gap between germline ends came to 8 bases. The CDR3, as DNA: TGTGCCAGCACCTTTCCCGGAAACACCATATATTTT. The encoded protein is CASTFPGNTIYF.

The genes are TRBV7-3 and TRBJ2-1; the D gene is possibly TRBD1 (5 bases). Trimming stripped 5 bases from V and 9 bases from J, with 14 bases between. The germline gives CDR1 SGHTA, CDR2 FQGTGA. CDR3 length: 13 residues. The CDR3 DNA reads as TGTGCCAGCAGCACCAATGCAAGGGGTGAGCAGTTCTTC. This codes for CASSTNARGEQFF.

There are a few counts of this clonotype. This CDR3 reads CATSDMTSGNYNEQFF. The CDR3 bases are TGTGCCACCAGTGATATGACTAGCGGCAACTACAATGAGCAGTTCTTC. The chain has TRBV24-1 and TRBJ2-1; 9 positions match TRBD2. Germline-derived CDR1 and CDR2 are KGHDR and SFDVKD. CDR3 length: 16 residues. Trimming took 3 bases from V and 3 from J; bases not matched to a gene: 5.

CDR3 amino acids: CASTGGSSAYNEQFF. The CDR3 coding sequence is TGTGCCAGCACCGGCGGGAGTTCCGCCTACAATGAGCAGTTCTTC. This sequence joins TRBV2 and TRBJ2-1, with TRBD2 identical over 7 bases. The V and J ends lost 7 bases and 2 bases, in that order; junction bases with no gene match: 8. This CDR3 is built from 15 residues. Germline CDR1 and CDR2: SNHLY and FYNNEI.